These 22 T cell receptor beta chains were sequenced from one sample in a study of blood T cell repertoires in COVID-19. Here immunoSEQ multiplex PCR was the method, and the copy in TCRdb shows in-frame clones only, minus some. The sample carries under 450,000 clones, approximately 87% recorded once. Sequenced sample: PBMCs or T cells enriched from blood (not recorded which). Source of these receptors: a man aged 25 to 45 who had recovered from COVID-19.

This clone was observed a handful of times. V gene TRBV7-2 combines with J gene TRBJ1-3; D gene uncertain. CDR3 length: 17 residues. The V gene's germline CDR1 is SGHTA and CDR2 FQGNSA. Trimming left V 5 bases short and J 0 bases short, with 17 bases between. DNA for the CDR3: TGTGCCAGCAGCCCTTTGAGGGCCTCCTTCTCTGGAAACACCATATATTTT. Translating gives CASSPLRASFSGNTIYF.

V is TRBV11-2 and J is TRBJ2-2; maybe TRBD2 (7 bases). In germline, CDR1 is SGHAT, CDR2 FQNNGV. CDR3 length equals 16 residues. V gave up 2 bases and J gave up 3 bases, with 13 bases separating them. The CDR3 loop reads CASSLRRGRDTGELFF. Here the CDR3 DNA reads TGTGCCAGCAGCTTACGGAGGGGGAGGGACACCGGGGAGCTGTTTTTT.

This chain joins TRBV21-1 and TRBJ2-1; the table's D call, TRBD2, was not checked against the DNA. TRBV21-1 is reported as a pseudogene. The CDR3 totals 17 residues. The CDR3 spells CASSPEAGGATPNEQFF. The CDR3 DNA reads TGTGCCAGCAGCCCTGAAGCCGGGGGGGCCACCCCCAATGAGCAGTTCTTC.

The V gene is TRBV29-1, the J gene TRBJ1-4; TRBD1 might be the D (6 bases). CDR1 and CDR2 (germline): SQVTM, ANQGSEA. The CDR3 is made up of 14 amino acids. Trimming took 3 bases from V and 6 from J, leaving 14 bases between them. The chain's CDR3 is CSVEAGTLDEKLFF. In DNA form, the CDR3 reads TGCAGCGTTGAGGCCGGGACATTGGATGAAAAACTGTTTTTT.

This sequence joins TRBV6-2 or TRBV6-3 and TRBJ1-4; D not certain. This CDR3 comprises 14 residues. In germline, CDR1 is MNHEY, CDR2 SVGEGT. Between the trimmed V and J ends, which lost 5 bases and 5 bases, there was a span of 12 bases. CDR3 protein: CASSLIGGNEKLFF. The CDR3 nucleotides are TGTGCCAGCAGTCTCATAGGAGGAAATGAAAAACTGTTTTTT.

The genes are TRBV7-6 and TRBJ2-3, with a tentative D call TRBD2 (7 bases). V lost 0 bases and J 7 bases, leaving 14 bases between the germline ends. CDR3 length: 15 amino acids. The germline gives CDR1 SGHVS, CDR2 FNYEAQ. CDR3 coding DNA: TGTGCCAGCAGCTTAGCGCTAGGGGGGGCCTATACGCAGTATTTT. This sequence encodes CASSLALGGAYTQYF.

The chain joins TRBV4-2 to TRBJ1-6; D is perhaps TRBD1 (5 bases). The CDR3 sequence is 16 residues long. Deletions cut 1 base from V and 0 bases from J, with 7 bases between. Per the germline V gene, CDR1 is LGHNA and CDR2 is YNFKEQ. CDR3 coding DNA: TGTGCCAGCAGCCAAGGACAGAGCTCCTATAATTCACCCCTCCACTTT. Protein sequence: CASSQGQSSYNSPLHF.

This chain links TRBV11-2 with TRBJ1-1, with TRBD1 matching 9 bases. This CDR3 is 15 amino acids long. Unmatched junction bases numbered 8, after V lost 5 bases and J lost 4 bases. The germline CDR1 and CDR2 sequences are SGHAT and FQNNGV. This CDR3 is CASSRLGDRATEAFF. CDR3 DNA: TGTGCCAGCAGCAGGTTGGGGGACAGGGCCACTGAAGCTTTCTTT.

The V call is TRBV9, the J call TRBJ1-2, with D possibly matching TRBD1 (5 bases). Germline values: CDR1 SGDLS, CDR2 YYNGEE. Trimming left V 4 bases short and J 7 bases short, with 17 bases between. The CDR3 totals 14 residues. The CDR3 sequence is CASSQRWGGRGYTF. The CDR3 DNA is TGTGCCAGCAGCCAGAGATGGGGCGGACGTGGCTACACCTTC.

The chain is built from TRBV3-1 (or the pseudogene TRBV3-2) and TRBJ1-1; TRBD1 is a possible D gene (5 bases). Germline CDR1 is LGHDT and CDR2 is YNNKEL (reference sequence). The length of the CDR3 is 15 residues. V was clipped by 7 bases and J by 0 bases, with 15 bases between them. The CDR3 reads CASTPQGFMNTEAFF. For the CDR3, the DNA is TGTGCCAGCACCCCCCAGGGATTCATGAACACTGAAGCTTTCTTT.

The chain links TRBV27 to TRBJ1-3; D possibly corresponds to TRBD1 (6 bases). There are 13 residues in the CDR3. V shed 6 bases and J shed 2 bases, with 8 bases lying between them. Germline V gene lookup returns CDR1 MNHEY and CDR2 SMNVEV (reference sequence). The CDR3 nucleotides are TGTGCCAGCAGGAGACAGGCTGGAAACACCATATATTTT. It yields the protein CASRRQAGNTIYF.

This chain joins TRBV2 and TRBJ2-2, with D maybe TRBD1 (5 bases). This CDR3 is 16 amino acids long. The germline V and J ends were trimmed by 8 bases and 0 bases, with 16 bases remaining between them. Germline CDR1 and CDR2: SNHLY and FYNNEI. The CDR3 DNA is TGTGCCAGCCTTTTAACAGGATCCACGAACACCGGGGAGCTGTTTTTT. Protein product: CASLLTGSTNTGELFF.

The rearrangement joins TRBV9 to TRBJ2-5, with a tentative D call TRBD2 (6 bases). V lost 0 bases to trimming and J lost 5 bases, with 11 bases between them. Germline loops: CDR1 SGDLS, CDR2 YYNGEE. The CDR3 runs 14 residues. The CDR3 coding sequence is TGTGCCAGCAGCGTAGCTGGGGGACTCGAGACCCAGTACTTC. Its protein product is CASSVAGGLETQYF.

CDR3 DNA: TGTGCCAGCAGCCTCGGGTCCTATGGCTACACCTTC. This encodes CASSLGSYGYTF. The chain combines TRBV11-2 with TRBJ1-2, with D unclear. Trimming took off 5 bases at V and 4 bases at J, with 8 bases between the two ends. The germline V gene encodes CDR1 SGHAT and CDR2 FQNNGV. The CDR3 contains 12 residues.

The genes are TRBV4-1 and TRBJ1-2; weak D call: TRBD1 (6 bases). Trimming pared 1 base from V and 0 bases from J, leaving 6 bases between. This CDR3 contains 14 residues. Germline assignment: CDR1 MGHRA and CDR2 YSYEKL. CDR3 DNA sequence: TGCGCCAGCAGCCAAGGACAGGCTAACTATGGCTACACCTTC. Protein product: CASSQGQANYGYTF.

The V gene is TRBV30, the J gene TRBJ1-1; a weak D match, TRBD1 (5 bases). This CDR3 is built from 14 residues. Germline CDR1 reads GTSNPN; CDR2 reads SVGIG (reference sequence). Trimming shortened V by 1 base and J by 1 base, and 10 bases separated the two germline ends. In DNA, the CDR3 is TGTGCCTGGAGTGGTCGGGGGAGGAACACTGAAGCTTTCTTT. The encoded protein is CAWSGRGRNTEAFF.

J is TRBJ1-1 and V is TRBV19; D remains unclear. The V gene lost 6 bases and the J gene lost 0 bases, with 8 bases spanning the gap. The CDR3 is 13 amino acids. The V gene's germline CDR1 is LNHDA and CDR2 SQIVND (reference sequence). CDR3 residues: CASSYRVNTEAFF. The DNA for the CDR3 is TGTGCCAGTAGCTACAGAGTGAACACTGAAGCTTTCTTT. Together with reference TRBV19 and TRBJ1-1, the CDR3 gives the full variable domain: DGGITQSPKYLFRKEGQNVTLSCEQNLNHDAMYWYRQDPGQGLRLIYYSQIVNDFQKGDIAEGYSVSREKKESFPLTVTSAQKNPTAFYLCASSYRVNTEAFFGQGTRLTVV.

This clone has only a few counts. The chain uses TRBV7-9 and TRBJ1-2; 10 nucleotides align to TRBD1. V was pared by 11 bases and J by 8 bases, with 8 bases of the junction left unmatched. Germline-derived CDR1 and CDR2 are SEHNR and FQNEAQ (reference sequence). This CDR3 has 12 amino acids. The CDR3 nucleotides read TGTGCCGGCCGACAGGGGGCGAGAGGCTACACCTTC. Encoded protein: CAGRQGARGYTF.

The gene calls are TRBV10-3 and TRBJ2-3, with TRBD2 matching over 8 bases. CDR1 and CDR2 from the germline V gene are ENHRY and SYGVKD. The length of the CDR3 is 14 residues. Losses at the gene ends were 9 bases for V and 5 bases for J; bases not matched to a gene: 10. Written as DNA, the CDR3 is TGTGCCATATCACCGGTAGCGGGGATAGATACGCAGTATTTT. This codes for CAISPVAGIDTQYF.

This clone was counted a single time. V is TRBV27 and J is TRBJ1-3; D gene uncertain. V dropped 6 bases and J dropped 6 bases, with 12 bases sitting between them. CDR1 is MNHEY and CDR2 is SMNVEV in the germline V gene (reference sequence). The CDR3 runs 13 residues. This chain's CDR3 is CASRAGNENTIYF. The CDR3, as DNA: TGTGCCAGCAGGGCGGGGAACGAAAACACCATATATTTT.

This chain connects TRBV4-1 to TRBJ1-4; D might be TRBD1 (5 bases). Trimming removed 4 bases from V and 11 bases from J, with 14 bases in between. CDR1 MGHRA and CDR2 YSYEKL come from the germline V gene. The CDR3 runs 13 residues. The CDR3 spells CASSPDDKGKLFF. The CDR3 DNA reads as TGCGCCAGCAGCCCTGACGACAAGGGGAAACTGTTTTTT.

The chain has TRBV5-1 and TRBJ1-1; D remains unclear. The V and J ends lost 9 bases and 0 bases respectively, with 9 bases between them. Germline V CDR1 and CDR2: SGHRS, YFSETQ. This CDR3 is built from 12 residues. The CDR3 protein is CATRDLNTEAFF. The CDR3 DNA reads TGCGCCACGAGAGATTTGAACACTGAAGCTTTCTTT.